The 4 T cell receptor beta chains below all came from one sample that was sequenced in a study of monozygotic twins with inflammatory bowel disease (dated by TCRdb to about 2019). The method was 5' RACE. The instrument was an Illumina HiSeq 2500. TCRdb reprocessed the reads; each CDR3 protein sequence makes one entry, and DNA is unavailable. The sample table records more than 75,000 distinct CDR3 sequences. The ten largest clonotypes hold around 7% of the sample. The specimen was blood. All receptors come from a human donor with ulcerative colitis or Crohn's disease, or a healthy co-twin of an affected twin (not recorded which).

This chain uses TRBV4-2 with TRBJ1-1. Per the germline V gene, CDR1 is LGHNA and CDR2 is YNFKEQ. The length of the CDR3 is 14 residues. The CDR3 is CASSQDLGYTEAFF.

The rearrangement links TRBV5-1 to TRBJ2-7; TCRdb proposes TRBD2, but this gene call is untestable without DNA. Germline-derived CDR1 and CDR2 are SGHRS and YFSETQ. This CDR3 comprises 15 residues. The CDR3 region is CASKLAVGSSGEQYF.

V is TRBV5-1 and J is TRBJ2-5. CDR3 length: 13 residues. Germline V CDR1 and CDR2: SGHRS, YFSETQ. The CDR3 sequence: CASSHPGGETQYF.

The chain has TRBV20-1 and TRBJ1-1; TCRdb returns TRBD1, unconfirmable since there is no DNA. The CDR3 runs to 15 residues. Germline CDR1 reads DFQATT; CDR2 reads SNEGSKA (reference sequence). CDR3 protein: CSAPGQGPMNTEAFF.